Included here is one T cell receptor (beta chain) sequence, with context. This sample is drawn from a study of blood T cell repertoires in COVID-19. Study at large: In each case, the material was cDNA or gDNA derived from T cells, B-cell-depleted T cells, or PBMCs.

Everyone who took part was roughly 18 to 89 years old, and they came from about two dozen US areas. Participant-reported clinical history was the basis for cohort assignment. As handled by the study authors: Reference gene primer amplification in the assay estimated nucleated cell counts. Assay: immunoSEQ multiplex PCR; the TCRdb copy retains only in-frame clones and omits some. V and J calls and clone size are copied from that table; D and trimming were computed from the DNA. The data hold around 300,000 clones, with 88% observed a single time. The TCR sequence derives from a woman aged 50 to 65 who had recovered from COVID-19. The sequenced material came from PBMCs or T cells enriched from blood (not recorded which).

Written as DNA, the CDR3 is TGTGCCAGCAGCTTAGCTCTGGCAGGGATAGGACAGCCCCAGCATTTT. Its protein product is CASSLALAGIGQPQHF. V and J are TRBV7-8 and TRBJ1-5; possibly TRBD1 for D (5 bases). Per the germline V gene, CDR1 is SGHVS and CDR2 is FQNEAQ. The CDR3 consists of 16 residues. The V end was cut by 0 bases, the J end by 7 bases, with 16 bases between.